The 5 T cell receptor beta chains below were found in one sample sequenced in a study of blood T cell repertoires in COVID-19. The method was immunoSEQ multiplex PCR; TCRdb's version includes in-frame clones alone and lacks a portion of them. The table shows under 250,000 clones, with approximately 85% occurring only once. The sequenced sample consisted of peripheral blood. These TCRs come from a woman aged 70-85 years with acute or convalescent COVID-19.

This clone was recorded once. This rearrangement joins TRBV30 to TRBJ1-3, with 12 bases matching TRBD1. Germline-derived CDR1 and CDR2 are GTSNPN and SVGIG (reference sequence). This CDR3 region has 18 residues. V was pared by 2 bases and J by 1 base, with 9 bases of the junction left unmatched. The CDR3 here is CAWSPPGQGAMSGNTIYF. CDR3 coding DNA: TGTGCCTGGAGTCCTCCGGGACAGGGGGCGATGTCTGGAAACACCATATATTTT.

The J gene is TRBJ1-1, the V gene TRBV7-9, with D tentatively TRBD1 (5 bases). V dropped 3 bases and J dropped 11 bases, with 16 bases sitting between them. This CDR3 has 13 residues. Germline CDR1 SEHNR, CDR2 FQNEAQ (reference sequence). CDR3 coding DNA: TGTGCCAGCAGCTTGCAGGGTGATTCAGGCGCTTTCTTT. Residues: CASSLQGDSGAFF.

The rearrangement joins TRBV5-1 to TRBJ1-3; D might be TRBD1 (6 bases). The length of the CDR3 is 16 residues. Trimming cost V 4 bases and J 2 bases, with 16 bases left between them. The germline V gene has CDR1 SGHRS and CDR2 YFSETQ. CDR3 residues: CASSPGTSNTGNTIYF. The CDR3 nucleotides read TGCGCCAGCAGCCCCGGGACATCAAATACTGGAAACACCATATATTTT.

V usage is TRBV4-3 and J usage is TRBJ2-2; TRBD1 agrees at 7 bases. With 0 bases clipped from V and 7 bases from J, the junction kept 8 bases outside the gene matches. CDR1 and CDR2 (germline): LGHNA, YSLEER. CDR3 length: 16 residues. CDR3 in amino acids: CASSQETGLQVGELFF. CDR3 DNA: TGCGCCAGCAGCCAAGAGACAGGGCTACAGGTCGGGGAGCTGTTTTTT.

In regard to this clone: At one of its ends the junction is not consistent with the germline gene, which may arise from a read error. The chain joins TRBV10-2 to TRBJ2-1, with D tentatively TRBD1 (5 bases). Germline V gene data show CDR1 as WSHSY and CDR2 as SAAADI. The length of the CDR3 is 17 residues. In nucleotides, the CDR3 is TGCGCCAGCAGTGAGTCGGTCCGGACATTAACCTACAATGGGCAGTTCTTC. Translation: CASSESVRTLTYNGQFF.